The 19 T cell receptor beta chains below come from one sample, sequenced in a study of siplizumab effects on memory and regulatory T cells. Profiled with immunoSEQ multiplex PCR; TCRdb holds only in-frame clones, not every one. The sample contains 85,000 to 130,000 clones, just over 90% of which appear only once. The material sequenced was Tregs sorted from blood. The receptor set was obtained from a human donor in good health.

The chain combines TRBV9 with TRBJ2-7; D possibly matches TRBD1 or TRBD2 (8 bases each). The V end lost 0 bases, the J end lost 2 bases, and 15 bases lay between the germline ends. This CDR3 spans 16 amino acids. Germline V lookup: CDR1 SGDLS, CDR2 YYNGEE. The CDR3 bases are TGTGCCAGCAGCGTAGCGGGGGGGACAGGACCCTACGAGCAGTACTTC. This sequence encodes CASSVAGGTGPYEQYF. Full variable domain (remainder filled in from reference TRBV9 and TRBJ2-7): DSGVTQTPKHLITATGQRVTLRCSPRSGDLSVYWYQQSLDQGLQFLIQYYNGEERAKGNILERFSAQQFPDLHSELNLSSLELGDSALYFCASSVAGGTGPYEQYFGPGTRLTVT.

The chain recombines TRBV7-9 with TRBJ1-1, with no clear D. Germline V gene sequence: CDR1 SEHNR, CDR2 FQNEAQ (reference sequence). CDR3 length equals 15 residues. The V end was cut by 1 base, the J end by 1 base, with 10 bases between. The CDR3 sequence: CASSLGLGPNTEAFF. The CDR3 coding sequence is TGTGCCAGCAGCTTAGGTCTAGGGCCGAACACTGAAGCTTTCTTT.

This chain uses TRBV30 with TRBJ2-5; 8 bases are a match to TRBD2. There are 14 residues in the CDR3. J lost 5 bases, V lost 1 base, and 6 bases had no gene match. CDR1 and CDR2 (germline): GTSNPN, SVGIG (reference sequence). Written as DNA, the CDR3 is TGTGCCTGGAGTGCCGGAGCGGGAGAGGAGACCCAGTACTTC. Its protein product is CAWSAGAGEETQYF.

This clone was picked up one time. The V call is TRBV15, the J call TRBJ2-2, with 7 bases fitting TRBD2. V shed 0 bases and J 11 bases; nucleotides not matched to a gene: 9. CDR1 is LNHNV and CDR2 is YYDKDF in the germline V gene (reference sequence). The CDR3 contains 15 residues. CDR3 amino acids: CATSRDVGRENELFF. The CDR3 region has the DNA TGTGCCACCAGCAGAGATGTGGGGAGGGAAAACGAGCTGTTTTTT.

The chain is built from TRBV5-6 and TRBJ1-1; no clear D. Trimming stripped 4 bases from V and 1 base from J, with 14 bases between. The germline V gene has CDR1 SGHDT and CDR2 YYEEEE. The CDR3 covers 15 residues. The CDR3 is CASSPTGSPNTEAFF. The DNA of the CDR3 is TGTGCCAGCAGCCCGACGGGGAGCCCGAACACTGAAGCTTTCTTT. Filled out from reference TRBV5-6 and TRBJ1-1, the complete variable domain reads DAGVTQSPTHLIKTRGQQVTLRCSPKSGHDTVSWYQQALGQGPQFIFQYYEEEERQRGNFPDRFSGHQFPNYSSELNVNALLLGDSALYLCASSPTGSPNTEAFFGQGTRLTVV.

This clone was counted once. The rearrangement links TRBV29-1 to TRBJ2-3; 10 nucleotides align to TRBD2. V shed 5 bases, J shed 7 bases, and the junction held 9 bases outside the gene matches. CDR3 size: 14 residues. Per the germline V gene, CDR1 is SQVTM and CDR2 is ANQGSEA. The CDR3 here is CSVSGLAAGNTQYF. In DNA, the CDR3 is TGCAGCGTTTCTGGACTAGCGGCGGGGAATACGCAGTATTTT.

J is TRBJ2-1 and V is TRBV27, with 8 bases aligning to TRBD2. There are 15 residues in the CDR3. CDR1 and CDR2 (germline): MNHEY, SMNVEV (reference sequence). The trim removed 0 bases at V and 9 bases at J, leaving 7 bases unmatched. The CDR3 nucleotides are TGTGCCAGCAGTTTATCGACGGGACTAGTAATTGAGCAGTTCTTC. It specifies CASSLSTGLVIEQFF.

The rearrangement uses TRBV7-6 and TRBJ2-3; TRBD1 is a possible D gene (6 bases). Germline loops: CDR1 SGHVS, CDR2 FNYEAQ. The germline V and J ends were trimmed by 7 bases and 6 bases, with 26 bases remaining between them. This CDR3 is 17 amino acids long. The CDR3 loop reads CASTLLARGPVTDTQYF. For the CDR3, the DNA is TGTGCCAGCACCCTTCTCGCCAGGGGCCCCGTAACTGATACGCAGTATTTT.

The V gene is TRBV15, the J gene TRBJ1-5; 9 bases align to TRBD1. This CDR3 is built from 14 residues. The V gene's germline CDR1 is LNHNV and CDR2 YYDKDF (reference sequence). J gave up 4 bases and V 5 bases, and 3 bases lay outside the gene matches. The CDR3 DNA sequence: TGTGCCACCAGCCTGACAGGGGGAAATCAGCCCCAGCATTTT. It codes for CATSLTGGNQPQHF.

On this clone itself: The junction differs from germline at one of its ends, possibly a read error. The genes are TRBV30 and TRBJ1-6; D is undetermined. The CDR3 covers 14 residues. The germline gives CDR1 GTSNPN, CDR2 SVGIG (reference sequence). Here the CDR3 DNA reads TGTGCCTGGTGTGTGAGCTCCTATAATTCACCCCTCCACTTT. This translates into CAWCVSSYNSPLHF.

The chain recombines TRBV11-2 with TRBJ1-1, with 8 bases lining up with TRBD1. Trimming at V came to 5 bases and at J to 1 base, leaving 6 bases not matched to a gene. The CDR3 is 15 residues long. CDR1 and CDR2 from the germline V gene are SGHAT and FQNNGV. As DNA, the CDR3 is TGTGCCAGCAGCCCTACAGGGGGAAGGAACACTGAAGCTTTCTTT. This encodes CASSPTGGRNTEAFF.

The CDR3 region is CAISDPARTSYEQYF. The CDR3 DNA reads as TGTGCCATCAGTGACCCGGCCAGGACTTCCTACGAGCAGTACTTC. V is TRBV10-3 and J is TRBJ2-7; tentatively, D is TRBD2 (5 bases). Germline V gene lookup returns CDR1 ENHRY and CDR2 SYGVKD. The CDR3 is 15 residues long. Trimming shortened V by 3 bases and J by 1 base, and 13 bases separated the two germline ends.

This rearrangement joins TRBV6-1 to TRBJ1-2, with 8 bases fitting TRBD1. The germline CDR1 and CDR2 sequences are MNHNS and SASEGT. V lost 4 bases and J lost 3; bases outside the gene matches: 7. The CDR3 has 15 amino acids. The CDR3 loop is CASSVLTGADYGYTF. The CDR3 bases are TGTGCCAGCAGTGTCTTGACAGGGGCTGACTATGGCTACACCTTC.

The DNA for the CDR3 is TGTGCCAGCCACCCGGGCACTCTAGCCAGTAGGAACACTGAAGCTTTCTTT. Residues: CASHPGTLASRNTEAFF. The V and J genes are TRBV27 and TRBJ1-1; no clear D. Germline V gene data show CDR1 as MNHEY and CDR2 as SMNVEV (reference sequence). The CDR3 length is 17 residues. V lost 8 bases, J lost 1 base, and 23 bases lay in between.

The rearrangement links TRBV11-2 to TRBJ2-4; possibly TRBD1 for D (7 bases). This CDR3 region has 16 residues. Germline CDR1 is SGHAT and CDR2 is FQNNGV. V was cut by 5 bases and J by 2 bases, with 16 bases left in between. CDR3 coding DNA: TGTGCCAGCAGCCGGACAGGCGGGATTACCAAAAACATTCAGTACTTC. Translating it yields CASSRTGGITKNIQYF.

The rearrangement links TRBV6-6 to TRBJ1-5, with 8 bases lining up with TRBD1. CDR1 is MNHNY, CDR2 SVGAGI, per germline (reference sequence). The CDR3 covers 14 residues. Germline trimming cut 7 bases from V and 5 bases from J; bases unmatched to any gene: 7. The CDR3 nucleotides read TGTGCCAGCATACAGACAGGGGTGCATCAGCCCCAGCATTTT. This gives the protein CASIQTGVHQPQHF.

The chain uses TRBV2 and TRBJ1-5; D is ambiguous. The germline V and J ends were trimmed by 1 base and 4 bases, with 8 bases remaining between them. This CDR3 contains 14 residues. CDR1 and CDR2 (germline): SNHLY, FYNNEI. The CDR3, as DNA: TGTGCCAGCAGTGAAGTGGCCGGGAATCAGCCCCAGCATTTT. This codes for CASSEVAGNQPQHF. The full variable domain, in which reference TRBV2 and TRBJ1-5 provide the parts outside the CDR3, is EPEVTQTPSHQVTQMGQEVILRCVPISNHLYFYWYRQILGQKVEFLVSFYNNEISEKSEIFDDQFSVERPDGSNFTLKIRSTKLEDSAMYFCASSEVAGNQPQHFGDGTRLSIL.

The chain employs TRBV4-1 and TRBJ1-2; no clear D. The CDR3 covers 17 residues. Germline V gives CDR1 MGHRA, CDR2 YSYEKL. V was cut by 3 bases and J by 2 bases, with 19 bases left in between. In DNA form, the CDR3 reads TGCGCCAGCAGCCAGCCCCCTGCCCAGAAGGGAAACTATGGCTACACCTTC. Amino acid sequence: CASSQPPAQKGNYGYTF.

CDR3 sequence reads: CASSRRRAGALDEQFF. The CDR3 coding sequence is TGCGCCAGCAGCAGACGCAGAGCGGGGGCGCTGGATGAGCAGTTCTTC. The J gene is TRBJ2-1, the V gene TRBV5-1; 8 bases are shared with TRBD2. The germline V gene encodes CDR1 SGHRS and CDR2 YFSETQ. With 4 bases clipped from V and 8 bases from J, the junction kept 14 bases outside the gene matches. This CDR3 spans 16 amino acids.